The clone carrying this TCR beta chain was observed a handful of times. Its antigen is as yet unknown. PCR was performed a second time for roughly 7 to 12 cycles using a sample-barcoded 5' primer and a J-beta primer mix. Carrying 12 random nucleotides, a template-switch adaptor labeled each individual cDNA molecule. Via MiXCR, TCRdb re-called the 5' RACE reads, giving one row per CDR3 protein. Of around 1,000,000 distinct CDR3 sequences in the sample, around 27% were seen once. Donors were healthy Caucasian individuals from Russia aged roughly 6 to 90. The CDR3 has 16 amino acids. The germline CDR1 and CDR2 sequences are SGHRS and YFSETQ. The V and J ends lost 4 bases and 3 bases, in that order; junction bases with no gene match: 12. The data derive from a study of blood T cells in healthy people across ages. General study findings and limits: TCR beta diversity, measured per million T cells, fell in a roughly linear way with age. PBMCs that were unsorted prevented a conclusive naive versus antigen-experienced comparison.

The same data also went into a second study, on T cells of mothers and their children.

The material sequenced was blood. This TCR came from a girl aged 2 to 9 in good health. The rearrangement joins TRBV5-1 to TRBJ1-2; TRBD1 aligns across 7 bases. This CDR3 reads CASSERGDSLYYGYTF. CDR3 bases: TGCGCCAGCAGCGAAAGAGGGGACAGCCTTTACTATGGCTACACCTTC. The full variable domain, with the rest looked up from reference TRBV5-1 and TRBJ1-2, is KAGVTQTPRYLIKTRGQQVTLSCSPISGHRSVSWYQQTPGQGLQFLFEYFSETQRNKGNFPGRFSGRQFSNSRSEMNVSTLELGDSALYLCASSERGDSLYYGYTFGSGTRLTVV.